Shown below are 16 T cell receptor beta chains from a single sample sequenced in a study of post-analysis software for immune sequencing data. Findings of the study overall: Roughly 5 TRBV segments, TRBV5-6, TRBV5-1 and TRBV20-1 among them, were found more frequent in patients than controls.

No antigen has been assigned to these receptors. The TCR beta cDNA libraries contained unique molecular identifiers. TCRdb re-derived calls from the PCR reads in MiXCR, one entry per CDR3 protein. The repertoire includes about 680,000 distinct CDR3 sequences, 55% to 70% of them detected once, and approximately 11% sits in the top ten. Sequences were obtained from blood. The receptors derive from a girl aged 2 to 10 with multiple sclerosis.

This chain connects TRBV6-5 to TRBJ2-1; D perhaps matches TRBD2 (6 bases). This CDR3 region has 17 residues. V lost 0 bases and J lost 4, with 16 bases in between. Germline CDR1 reads MNHEY; CDR2 reads SVGAGI. The CDR3: CASSYSRARREYNEQFF. The CDR3 bases are TGTGCCAGCAGTTACTCGAGGGCCCGCCGGGAGTACAATGAGCAGTTCTTC.

The CDR3, as DNA: TGCAGTGCCATCACGGGCGGGGATTCCTACAATGAGCAGTTCTTC. This sequence encodes CSAITGGDSYNEQFF. This rearrangement joins TRBV20-1 to TRBJ2-1, with D perhaps matching TRBD2 (6 bases). The germline V gene has CDR1 DFQATT and CDR2 SNEGSKA (reference sequence). Trimming took off 6 bases at V and 1 base at J, with 16 bases between the two ends. The CDR3 is 15 residues long.

This clonotype has a handful of counts. The chain uses TRBV7-2 and TRBJ2-3; D is uncertain. There are 12 residues in the CDR3. Germline V CDR1 and CDR2: SGHTA, FQGNSA. V was cut by 4 bases and J by 2 bases, with 4 bases left in between. The CDR3 spells CASSSHTDTQYF. CDR3 DNA: TGTGCCAGCAGCTCGCACACAGATACGCAGTATTTT.

This clonotype was observed a handful of times. CDR3 amino acids: CASSEGSEGYGYTF. Here the CDR3 DNA reads TGTGCCAGCAGTGAAGGGAGCGAAGGCTACGGCTACACCTTC. This rearrangement joins TRBV6-1 to TRBJ1-2; D is ambiguous. The CDR3 runs 14 residues. Germline V gene data show CDR1 as MNHNS and CDR2 as SASEGT. V lost 1 base to trimming and J lost 8 bases, with 14 bases between them.

V usage is TRBV27 and J usage is TRBJ1-2; 7 nucleotides line up with TRBD1. The germline V gene has CDR1 MNHEY and CDR2 SMNVEV (reference sequence). The CDR3 loop spans 15 amino acids. Trimming at V came to 3 bases and at J to 7 bases, leaving 11 bases not matched to a gene. The CDR3 sequence is CASSFSPQGRGGYTF. Here the CDR3 DNA reads TGTGCCAGCAGTTTCTCCCCACAGGGGAGAGGTGGCTACACCTTC.

The table lists this clonotype with a count of one. This chain joins TRBV15 and TRBJ2-7; TRBD1 aligns across 7 bases. This CDR3 has 15 residues. The J segment lost 0 bases and the V segment lost 4 bases, leaving 6 bases of the junction unmatched. Looked up from germline, CDR1 is LNHNV and CDR2 is YYDKDF (reference sequence). The chain's CDR3 is CATSTETGPSYEQYF. The CDR3 DNA reads TGTGCCACCAGCACTGAGACAGGGCCCTCCTACGAGCAGTACTTC.

V gene TRBV7-2 combines with J gene TRBJ2-3; a weak D match, TRBD1 (7 bases). The V end lost 5 bases, the J end lost 0 bases, and 12 bases lay between the germline ends. The germline V gene encodes CDR1 SGHTA and CDR2 FQGNSA. The CDR3 contains 15 residues. CDR3 DNA: TGTGCCAGCAGCCCGCGGGACAGTAGCACAGATACGCAGTATTTT. It is translated as CASSPRDSSTDTQYF.

The J gene is TRBJ2-7, the V gene TRBV5-1; 15 bases are shared with TRBD2. The V gene's germline CDR1 is SGHRS and CDR2 YFSETQ. This CDR3 contains 14 residues. Trimming cost V 6 bases and J 4 bases; bases outside gene matches: 2. Written as DNA, the CDR3 is TGCGCCAGCACCGGACTAGCGGGAGGGTACGAGCAGTACTTC. This translates into CASTGLAGGYEQYF.

This clonotype was observed a single time. The genes are TRBV5-1 and TRBJ2-5; D may be TRBD2 (6 bases). Germline CDR1 and CDR2: SGHRS and YFSETQ. This CDR3 is 13 amino acids long. V lost 5 bases and J lost 7, with 15 bases in between. The CDR3 spells CASRGRDSGTQYF. CDR3 nucleotide sequence: TGCGCCAGCAGGGGCCGGGACTCGGGGACCCAGTACTTC.

This rearrangement joins TRBV7-4 to TRBJ2-1, with D hard to call. The CDR3 sequence is 13 residues long. Germline CDR1 SGHVT, CDR2 SQSDAQ. Trimming shortened V by 1 base and J by 11 bases, and 12 bases separated the two germline ends. In nucleotides, the CDR3 is TGTGCCAGCAGCTTAGTAAGGAGACGTCAGCAGTTCTTC. This gives the protein CASSLVRRRQQFF.

The chain employs TRBV10-3 and TRBJ1-2; D is unclear. V lost 3 bases, J lost 6 bases, and 11 bases lay in between. The germline V gene encodes CDR1 ENHRY and CDR2 SYGVKD. This CDR3 comprises 13 residues. The CDR3 sequence is CAISENGQDGYTF. As DNA, the CDR3 is TGTGCCATCAGTGAAAATGGGCAGGATGGCTACACCTTC.

The table lists this clonotype with a few counts. The chain joins TRBV20-1 to TRBJ2-1; D perhaps matches TRBD2 (6 bases). V lost 0 bases to trimming and J lost 13 bases, with 22 bases between them. CDR3 size: 15 residues. Germline V gene sequence: CDR1 DFQATT, CDR2 SNEGSKA (reference sequence). The DNA of the CDR3 is TGCAGTGCTAGAGATTTTTCCGTCTCCGGGAGCCGTCAGTTCTTC. This codes for CSARDFSVSGSRQFF.

The V call is TRBV12-3 or TRBV12-4, the J call TRBJ2-1, with TRBD1 as a possible D gene (6 bases). Trimming cost V 8 bases and J 8 bases, with 16 bases left between them. The CDR3 is made up of 13 amino acids. CDR3 amino acids: CASAPWGLDEQFF. The CDR3 nucleotides read TGTGCCAGCGCACCTTGGGGGCTCGATGAGCAGTTCTTC.

The chain joins TRBV20-1 to TRBJ2-7, with D hard to call. The J call may be mistaken, given a closer DNA end match to TRBJ2-5. From germline, CDR1 is DFQATT and CDR2 SNEGSKA (reference sequence). This CDR3 spans 14 amino acids. The CDR3: CSARDWPQAGTQYF. CDR3 DNA sequence: TGCAGTGCTAGAGATTGGCCCCAGGCAGGGACCCAGTACTTC.

The table lists this clonotype with a count of one. This sequence joins TRBV6-1 and TRBJ1-4; D not certain. The V end lost 2 bases, the J end lost 6 bases, and 10 bases lay between the germline ends. The CDR3 runs to 14 residues. Germline assignment: CDR1 MNHNS and CDR2 SASEGT. The chain's CDR3 is CASSETGWDEKLFF. CDR3 DNA: TGTGCCAGCAGTGAAACGGGATGGGATGAAAAACTGTTTTTT.

The CDR3 DNA reads as TGTGCCAGCAGGCCGGGACTCACCTCTGGGGCCAACGTCCTGACTTTC. It yields the protein CASRPGLTSGANVLTF. J is TRBJ2-6 and V is TRBV28; a possible D gene is TRBD2 (6 bases). CDR3 length: 16 amino acids. V was pared by 6 bases and J by 0 bases, with 12 bases between. Germline V gene lookup returns CDR1 MDHEN and CDR2 SYDVKM.